This TCR beta chain was retrieved from a study of T cell repertoires in cytomegalovirus infection. Study as a whole: An indication of both CMV infection and matching HLA type came from public TCR beta signatures. Study-wide findings and caveats: Clonotypes of TCR beta that were HLA-C-restricted and CMV-specific dominated the ex vivo response.

The CDR3 covers 13 residues. V lost 7 bases and J 6 bases, leaving 13 bases between the germline ends. Germline V gene lookup returns CDR1 LNHDA and CDR2 SQIVND (reference sequence). In its sample, this clonotype was seen a few times. As yet, its antigen is unknown. TCRdb passed the reads through MiXCR, listing each CDR3 protein once. The repertoire holds roughly 500,000 distinct CDR3 sequences, with 33% as singletons. This rearrangement joins TRBV19 to TRBJ1-3; D remains unclear. This receptor was obtained from a human donor in good health (CMV status not recorded). Some clones in this sample may be carry-over from other donors' samples. The sequenced sample was cultured PBMCs, obtained from culture after CMV antigen stimulation. CDR3 nucleotides: TGTGCCAGTACCCCAGGCTCACAAAACACCATATATTTT. Translation: CASTPGSQNTIYF.